The 5 T cell receptor beta chains in this list originate from one sample, sequenced in a study of beta chain features in type 1 diabetes (dated by TCRdb to 2016 to 2019). What the research found in general, with its limitations: A moderate but significant shortening of TCRB CDR3 length was observed in type 1 diabetes patients in all four CD4+ subsets.

No cognate antigen is known for these TCRs. The method was the immunoSEQ multiplex PCR assay. The High Capacity cDNA Reverse Transcription Kit was used to reverse transcribe all of the isolated RNA, meaning that expressed TCRB transcripts were what got sequenced. TCRdb obtained this table from immuneACCESS and retained in-frame rearrangements with V and J assigned. These tables miss some clones; where compared with another copy, unresolved V genes account for less than half of the shortfall, and the remainder is unexplained. This sample comprises nearly 350,000 clones, around 9.3% of them detected only once. The ten largest clonotypes hold about 1% of the sample. Material for sequencing was central memory CD4+ T cells from blood. All receptors come from a man aged 30-40 years with type 1 diabetes.

The chain links TRBV10-3 to TRBJ1-4; tentative D call: TRBD1 (5 bases). Germline lookup yields CDR1 ENHRY and CDR2 SYGVKD. V was shortened by 3 bases and J by 5 bases, with 10 bases between the two germline ends. This CDR3 spans 14 amino acids. DNA for the CDR3: TGTGCCATCAGTGAAGGGGCAGGGAATGAAAAACTGTTTTTT. Its protein is CAISEGAGNEKLFF.

V usage is TRBV5-7 and J usage is TRBJ2-3, with 10 bases matching TRBD1. TRBV5-7 has ORF status, its function being uncertain. The CDR3 has 15 amino acids. V trimming: 2 bases; J trimming: 5 bases; junction bases outside the gene matches: 5. For the CDR3, the DNA is TGTGCCAGCAGCTTCGACAGGGGGCGCGGAGATACGCAGTATTTT. It specifies CASSFDRGRGDTQYF.

V is TRBV11-2 and J is TRBJ1-4; D is uncertain. The V end lost 5 bases, the J end lost 0 bases, and 7 bases lay between the germline ends. The germline gives CDR1 SGHAT, CDR2 FQNNGV. This CDR3 is 14 amino acids long. CDR3 region: CASSPIATNEKLFF. The CDR3, as DNA: TGTGCCAGCAGCCCAATTGCAACTAATGAAAAACTGTTTTTT.

The chain couples TRBV5-4 to TRBJ1-1; 9 nucleotides line up with TRBD1. This CDR3 comprises 17 residues. Germline CDR1 is SGHNT and CDR2 is YYREEE (reference sequence). Germline trimming cut 2 bases from V and 3 bases from J; bases unmatched to any gene: 11. CDR3 sequence reads: CASSFGQGRMRDTEAFF. The CDR3 bases are TGTGCCAGCAGCTTCGGACAGGGGCGGATGAGAGACACTGAAGCTTTCTTT.

This clone was seen only a few times. V gene TRBV11-2 combines with J gene TRBJ2-7; no clear D gene. Between the trimmed V and J ends, which lost 11 bases and 2 bases, there was a span of 10 bases. The CDR3 is 11 residues long. CDR1 and CDR2 (germline): SGHAT, FQNNGV. CDR3: CAAGTTYEQYF. CDR3 in DNA: TGTGCCGCCGGAACAACCTACGAGCAGTACTTC.